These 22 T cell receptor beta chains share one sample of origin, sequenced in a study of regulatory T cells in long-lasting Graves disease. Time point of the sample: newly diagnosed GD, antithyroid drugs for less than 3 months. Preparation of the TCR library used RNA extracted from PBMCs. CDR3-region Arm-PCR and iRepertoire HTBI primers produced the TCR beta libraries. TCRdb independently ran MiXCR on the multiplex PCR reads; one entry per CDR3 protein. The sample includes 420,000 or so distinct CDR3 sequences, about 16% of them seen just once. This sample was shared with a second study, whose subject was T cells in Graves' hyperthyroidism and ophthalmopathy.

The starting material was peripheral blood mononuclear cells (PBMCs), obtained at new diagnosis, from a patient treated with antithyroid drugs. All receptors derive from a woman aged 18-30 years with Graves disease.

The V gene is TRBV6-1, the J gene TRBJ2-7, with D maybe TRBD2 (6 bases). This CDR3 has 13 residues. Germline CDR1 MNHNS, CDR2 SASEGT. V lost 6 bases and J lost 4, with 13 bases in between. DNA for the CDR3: TGTGCCAGCAGCTCGGAGCGGGCTTACGAGCAGTACTTC. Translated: CASSSERAYEQYF.

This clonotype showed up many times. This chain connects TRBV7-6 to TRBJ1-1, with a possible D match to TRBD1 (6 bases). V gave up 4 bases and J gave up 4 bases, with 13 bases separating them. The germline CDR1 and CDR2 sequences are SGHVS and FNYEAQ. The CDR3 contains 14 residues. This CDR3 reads CASSSTGPFTEAFF. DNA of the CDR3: TGTGCCAGCAGCTCGACAGGCCCATTCACTGAAGCTTTCTTT.

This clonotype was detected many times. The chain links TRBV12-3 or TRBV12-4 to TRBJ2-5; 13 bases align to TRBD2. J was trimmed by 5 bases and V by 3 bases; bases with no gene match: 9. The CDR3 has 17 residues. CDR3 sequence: CASSFLGGLAGVETQYF. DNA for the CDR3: TGTGCCAGCAGTTTCCTAGGAGGACTAGCGGGAGTGGAGACCCAGTACTTC.

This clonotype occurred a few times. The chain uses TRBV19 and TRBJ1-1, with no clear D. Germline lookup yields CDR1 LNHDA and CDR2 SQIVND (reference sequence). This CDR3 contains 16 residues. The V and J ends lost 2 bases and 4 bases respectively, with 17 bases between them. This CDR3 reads CASSITGAPRVTEAFF. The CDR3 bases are TGTGCCAGTAGTATAACCGGAGCCCCGCGGGTCACTGAAGCTTTCTTT.

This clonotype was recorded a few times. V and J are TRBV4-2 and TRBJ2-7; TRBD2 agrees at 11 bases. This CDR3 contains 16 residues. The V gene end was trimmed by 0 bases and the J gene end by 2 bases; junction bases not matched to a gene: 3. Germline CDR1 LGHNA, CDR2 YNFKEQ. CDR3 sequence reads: CASSQEGTSGPYEQYF. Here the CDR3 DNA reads TGTGCCAGCAGCCAAGAAGGGACTAGCGGACCCTACGAGCAGTACTTC.

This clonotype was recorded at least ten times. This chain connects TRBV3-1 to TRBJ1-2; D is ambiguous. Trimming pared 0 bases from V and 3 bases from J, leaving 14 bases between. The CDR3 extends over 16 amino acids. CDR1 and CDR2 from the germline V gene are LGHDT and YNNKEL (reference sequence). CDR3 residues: CASSQDWGGFDYGYTF. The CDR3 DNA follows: TGTGCCAGCAGCCAAGATTGGGGAGGGTTTGACTATGGCTACACCTTC.

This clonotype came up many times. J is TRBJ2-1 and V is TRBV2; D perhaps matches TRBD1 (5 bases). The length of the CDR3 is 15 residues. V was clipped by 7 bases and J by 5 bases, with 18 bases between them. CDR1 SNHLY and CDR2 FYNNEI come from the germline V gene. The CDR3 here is CASKSPGQGNNEQFF. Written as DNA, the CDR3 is TGTGCCAGCAAAAGCCCAGGGCAGGGTAACAATGAGCAGTTCTTC.

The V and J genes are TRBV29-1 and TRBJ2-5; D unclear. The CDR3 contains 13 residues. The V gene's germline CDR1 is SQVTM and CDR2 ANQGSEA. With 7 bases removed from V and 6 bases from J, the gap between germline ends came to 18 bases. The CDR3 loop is CSGAPPGMQTQYF. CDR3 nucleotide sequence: TGCAGCGGTGCTCCCCCGGGCATGCAGACCCAGTACTTC.

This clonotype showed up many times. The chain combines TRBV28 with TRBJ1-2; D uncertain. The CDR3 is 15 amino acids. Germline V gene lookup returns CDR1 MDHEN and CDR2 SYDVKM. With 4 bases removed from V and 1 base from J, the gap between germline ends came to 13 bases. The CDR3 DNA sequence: TGTGCCAGCAGTTCACCACGTACTGGTAACTATGGCTACACCTTC. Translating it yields CASSSPRTGNYGYTF.

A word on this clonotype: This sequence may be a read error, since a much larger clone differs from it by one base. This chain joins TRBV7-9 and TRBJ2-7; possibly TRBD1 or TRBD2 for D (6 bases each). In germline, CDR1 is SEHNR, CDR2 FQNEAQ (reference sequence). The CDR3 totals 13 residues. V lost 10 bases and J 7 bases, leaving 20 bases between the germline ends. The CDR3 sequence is CATRGFLANEQYF. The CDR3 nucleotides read TGTGCCACCAGGGGCTTTCTAGCGAATGAGCAGTACTTC.

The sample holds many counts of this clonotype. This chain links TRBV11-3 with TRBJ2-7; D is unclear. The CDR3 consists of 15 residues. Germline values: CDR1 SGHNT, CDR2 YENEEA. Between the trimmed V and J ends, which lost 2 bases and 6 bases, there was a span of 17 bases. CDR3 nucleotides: TGTGCCAGCAGCTTAATGTCCTGGCTTCGCGGCGAGCAGTACTTC. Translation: CASSLMSWLRGEQYF.

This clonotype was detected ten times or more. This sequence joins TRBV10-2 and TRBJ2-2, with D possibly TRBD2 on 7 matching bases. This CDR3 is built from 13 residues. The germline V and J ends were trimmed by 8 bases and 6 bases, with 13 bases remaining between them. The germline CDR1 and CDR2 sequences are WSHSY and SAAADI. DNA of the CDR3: TGCGCCAGCCGGCCGGGGGGCCCCGGGGAGCTGTTTTTT. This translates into CASRPGGPGELFF.

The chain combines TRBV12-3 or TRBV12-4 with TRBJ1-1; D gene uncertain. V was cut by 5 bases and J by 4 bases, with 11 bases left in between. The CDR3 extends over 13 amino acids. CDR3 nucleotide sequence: TGTGCCAGCAGTACGGACTGGGGCACTGAAGCTTTCTTT. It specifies CASSTDWGTEAFF.

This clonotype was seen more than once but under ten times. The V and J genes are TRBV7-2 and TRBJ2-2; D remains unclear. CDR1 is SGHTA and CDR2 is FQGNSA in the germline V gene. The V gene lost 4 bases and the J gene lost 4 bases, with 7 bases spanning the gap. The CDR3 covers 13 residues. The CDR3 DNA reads TGTGCCAGCAGCTCAATTACCACCGGGGAGCTGTTTTTT. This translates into CASSSITTGELFF.

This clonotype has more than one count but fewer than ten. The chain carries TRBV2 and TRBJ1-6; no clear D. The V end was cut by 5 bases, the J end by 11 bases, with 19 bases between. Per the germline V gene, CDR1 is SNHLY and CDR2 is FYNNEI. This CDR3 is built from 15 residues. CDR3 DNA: TGTGCCAGCAGTTTCGTGGGAGACACCGGGCCACCCCTCCACTTT. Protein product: CASSFVGDTGPPLHF.

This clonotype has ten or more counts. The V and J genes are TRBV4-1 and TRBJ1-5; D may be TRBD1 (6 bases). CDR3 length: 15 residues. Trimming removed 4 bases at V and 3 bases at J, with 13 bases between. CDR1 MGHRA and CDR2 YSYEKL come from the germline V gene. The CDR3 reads CASSLDRTPNQPQHF. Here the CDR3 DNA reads TGCGCCAGCAGCCTTGACAGGACTCCCAATCAGCCCCAGCATTTT.

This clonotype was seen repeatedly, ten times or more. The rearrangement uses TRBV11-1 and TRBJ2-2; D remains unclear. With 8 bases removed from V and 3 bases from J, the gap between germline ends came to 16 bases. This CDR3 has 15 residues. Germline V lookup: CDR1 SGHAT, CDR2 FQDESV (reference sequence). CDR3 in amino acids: CASAFGVSDTGELFF. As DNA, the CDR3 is TGTGCCAGCGCGTTCGGCGTCTCGGACACCGGGGAGCTGTTTTTT. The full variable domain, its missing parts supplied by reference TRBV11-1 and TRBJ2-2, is EAEVAQSPRYKITEKSQAVAFWCDPISGHATLYWYRQILGQGPELLVQFQDESVVDDSQLPKDRFSAERLKGVDSTLKIQPAELGDSAMYLCASAFGVSDTGELFFGEGSRLTVL.

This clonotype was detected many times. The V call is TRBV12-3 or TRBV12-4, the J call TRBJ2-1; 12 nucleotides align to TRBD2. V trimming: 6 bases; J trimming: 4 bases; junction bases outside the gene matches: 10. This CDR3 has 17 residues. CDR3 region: CASSPRLAGVRYNEQFF. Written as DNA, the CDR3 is TGTGCCAGCAGCCCGAGACTAGCGGGAGTTCGGTACAATGAGCAGTTCTTC.

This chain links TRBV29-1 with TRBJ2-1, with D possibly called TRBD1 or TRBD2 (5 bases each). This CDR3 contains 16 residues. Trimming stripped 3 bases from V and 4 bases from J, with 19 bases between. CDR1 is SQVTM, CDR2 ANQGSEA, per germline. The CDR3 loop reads CSVDGTSSPQYNEQFF. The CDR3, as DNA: TGCAGCGTTGACGGGACCTCATCCCCCCAGTACAATGAGCAGTTCTTC.

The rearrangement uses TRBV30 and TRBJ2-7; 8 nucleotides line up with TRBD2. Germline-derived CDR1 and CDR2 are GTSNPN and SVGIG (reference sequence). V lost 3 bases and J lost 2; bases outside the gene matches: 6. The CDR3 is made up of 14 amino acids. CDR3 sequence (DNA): TGTGCCTGGAGCAAAACGGGGGGGACCTACGAGCAGTACTTC. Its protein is CAWSKTGGTYEQYF.

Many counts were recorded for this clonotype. CDR3 region: CASSPSGVVTDTQYF. The CDR3 nucleotides read TGTGCCAGCAGTCCCTCGGGTGTAGTGACAGATACGCAGTATTTT. The chain combines TRBV28 with TRBJ2-3; D not certain. Germline CDR1 MDHEN, CDR2 SYDVKM. This CDR3 has 15 amino acids. V was clipped by 5 bases and J by 3 bases, with 15 bases between them.

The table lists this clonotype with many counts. The CDR3 protein is CASSFQPTNEKLFF. Written as DNA, the CDR3 is TGTGCCAGCAGTTTCCAGCCAACTAATGAAAAACTGTTTTTT. V gene TRBV28 combines with J gene TRBJ1-4; D is ambiguous. V lost 3 bases, J lost 0 bases, and 5 bases lay in between. Looked up from germline, CDR1 is MDHEN and CDR2 is SYDVKM. The CDR3 has 14 amino acids.